A single TCR beta chain is shown here with its context. Its antigen remains unknown. The junction does not match germline at one end; this may be a read error. The primer mix had 60 Vbeta and 13 Jbeta primers. TCRdb keeps only in-frame clones here, not all; method: immunoSEQ multiplex PCR. The table lists more than 95,000 clones, approximately 66% of them singletons, with roughly 3.5% in the top ten. This CDR3 region has 15 residues. Per the germline V gene, CDR1 is LNHDA and CDR2 is SQIVND (reference sequence). This entry belongs to a study of cytomegalovirus exposure and HLA in healthy donors. General study findings and limits: Reported performance of the classifier showed diagnosis of cytomegalovirus status with high specificity and sensitivity.

Sequenced input: PBMCs. The sequence was obtained from a woman aged 45-65 years in good health and CMV-seronegative. The chain has TRBV19 and TRBJ1-4, with TRBD1 as a possible D gene (5 bases). CDR3: CVSSPPYLTVEKLFF. The CDR3 coding sequence is TGTGTCAGTAGTCCACCCTACCTGACAGTTGAAAAACTGTTTTTT.